The TCR beta chain under discussion was sequenced for a study of blood T cell repertoires in COVID-19. Study context: Donors in the United States, Italy and Spain gave samples during acute or convalescent COVID-19.

Sequencing used immunoSEQ multiplex PCR; TCRdb keeps in-frame clones, though not all of them. The sample includes about 150,000 clones, under 85% seen only once; the top ten take approximately 6.9%. The sequenced material came from peripheral blood. This clonotype originated in a man aged 80 or over with COVID-19, enrolled during active disease.

The CDR3 here is CASSPAGNEQFF. For the CDR3, the DNA is TGTGCCAGCAGCCCCGCAGGCAATGAGCAGTTCTTC. The V call is TRBV3-1 (or the pseudogene TRBV3-2), the J call TRBJ2-1; D remains unclear. The CDR3 is 12 residues long. CDR1 is LGHDT, CDR2 YNNKEL, per germline (reference sequence). The V and J ends lost 4 bases and 6 bases respectively, with 7 bases between them.